Below are 25 T cell receptor beta chains sequenced from a single sample in a study of radiation and T cells in renal cell carcinoma. Clones were read by immunoSEQ multiplex PCR, and TCRdb kept only the in-frame ones, dropping some. Of roughly 150,000 clones listed, over 80% are singletons. Specified time point: blood 2 weeks post-SBRT. Indicated treatment: 15 Gy SBRT to primary tumor, nephrectomy 4 weeks later. This specimen was blood, taken from a patient whose treatment included radiotherapy and nephrectomy. The receptors stem from a woman aged 50 to 60 with renal cell carcinoma.

The chain recombines TRBV6-5 with TRBJ2-7, with TRBD1 matching over 9 bases. This CDR3 region has 15 residues. Germline V gene data show CDR1 as MNHEY and CDR2 as SVGAGI. After removal of 4 bases from V and 2 bases from J, the junction contained 6 bases not matched to a gene. CDR3 region: CASSSPGTGTYEQYF. The CDR3 coding sequence is TGTGCCAGCAGTTCTCCCGGGACAGGGACCTACGAGCAGTACTTC.

The chain uses TRBV21-1 and TRBJ2-5; the D segment call TRBD1 is taken from the table without a DNA check. TRBV21-1 is a recognized pseudogene. The CDR3 is 14 amino acids. The CDR3, as DNA: TGTGCCAGCACAGGGGGGCAGGGGGCAGAGACCCAGTACTTC. Its translation is CASTGGQGAETQYF.

J is TRBJ2-7 and V is TRBV29-1; D possibly corresponds to TRBD1 (8 bases). Trimming removed 7 bases at V and 3 bases at J, with 19 bases between. This CDR3 has 14 amino acids. Germline V lookup: CDR1 SQVTM, CDR2 ANQGSEA. CDR3 protein: CSGTVTGGDYEQYF. DNA of the CDR3: TGCAGCGGTACCGTCACAGGGGGGGACTACGAGCAGTACTTC.

The V call is TRBV28, the J call TRBJ2-7, with D possibly matching TRBD2 (5 bases). Trimming took off 4 bases at V and 0 bases at J, with 10 bases between the two ends. The CDR3 totals 14 residues. Germline V CDR1 and CDR2: MDHEN, SYDVKM. As DNA, the CDR3 is TGTGCCAGCAGTTCAGCGGCTGGCTCCTACGAGCAGTACTTC. Amino acid sequence: CASSSAAGSYEQYF.

V usage is TRBV12-5 and J usage is TRBJ2-3; possibly TRBD1 for D (5 bases). The V gene lost 1 base and the J gene lost 0 bases, with 5 bases spanning the gap. CDR1 is LGHNT and CDR2 is FRNRAP in the germline V gene. The CDR3 spans 14 residues. The CDR3 DNA reads TGTGCTAGTGGTTTGGACAGGAGCACAGATACGCAGTATTTT. It is translated as CASGLDRSTDTQYF.

The V and J genes are TRBV9 and TRBJ1-1, with D unclear. This CDR3 comprises 15 residues. Trimming took off 3 bases at V and 1 base at J, with 13 bases between the two ends. Germline V lookup: CDR1 SGDLS, CDR2 YYNGEE. CDR3 region: CASSAIHGGNTEAFF. The CDR3 bases are TGTGCCAGCAGCGCAATCCATGGCGGGAACACTGAAGCTTTCTTT.

The CDR3: CASILTGGTEAFF. The CDR3, as DNA: TGTGCCAGCATCCTGACAGGGGGTACGGAAGCTTTCTTT. The V gene is TRBV11-1, the J gene TRBJ1-1; 9 nucleotides agree with TRBD1. This CDR3 contains 13 residues. The germline gives CDR1 SGHAT, CDR2 FQDESV (reference sequence). Trimming at V came to 7 bases and at J to 8 bases, leaving 8 bases not matched to a gene.

This clone was seen once. Other DNA sequences in the sample encode the same CDR3. V and J are TRBV6-5 and TRBJ1-2; D is ambiguous. Germline V CDR1 and CDR2: MNHEY, SVGAGI. V dropped 0 bases and J dropped 5 bases, with 7 bases sitting between them. The CDR3 is 13 residues long. The CDR3 sequence: CASSYSGSYGYTF. The CDR3 bases are TGTGCCAGCAGTTACTCAGGATCGTATGGCTACACCTTC.

With regard to this clone: Just one base apart from a much larger clone, this may be a read error. Other DNA sequences in the same sample also yield this CDR3. V is TRBV7-9 and J is TRBJ1-1; TRBD1 agrees at 8 bases. Germline V gene lookup returns CDR1 SEHNR and CDR2 FQNEAQ (reference sequence). The CDR3 runs to 15 residues. The CDR3 DNA follows: TGTGCCAGCAGCGCGATCAGGGGGCCGAACACTGAAGCTTTCTTC. It codes for CASSAIRGPNTEAFF.

The chain recombines TRBV5-6 with TRBJ1-1, with TRBD1 as a possible D gene (6 bases). Trimming cost V 0 bases and J 6 bases, with 12 bases left between them. Germline-derived CDR1 and CDR2 are SGHDT and YYEEEE. The CDR3 is 14 residues long. This chain's CDR3 is CASSLVQGSAEAFF. The CDR3 bases are TGTGCCAGCAGCTTGGTCCAGGGGTCCGCTGAAGCTTTCTTT.

The chain links TRBV7-9 to TRBJ1-4, with unresolved D. Germline CDR1 is SEHNR and CDR2 is FQNEAQ (reference sequence). V was pared by 4 bases and J by 0 bases, with 9 bases between. This CDR3 is built from 15 residues. The CDR3 loop is CASSSTAATNEKLFF. The CDR3 region has the DNA TGTGCCAGCAGCTCCACAGCTGCAACTAATGAAAAACTGTTTTTT.

The gene calls are TRBV7-9 and TRBJ1-1, with D perhaps TRBD1 (5 bases). CDR1 SEHNR and CDR2 FQNEAQ come from the germline V gene (reference sequence). The CDR3 length is 14 residues. Trimming stripped 5 bases from V and 0 bases from J, with 10 bases between. CDR3 coding DNA: TGTGCCAGCAGCGCCTGGGGGGTGAACACTGAAGCTTTCTTT. Protein sequence: CASSAWGVNTEAFF.

The gene calls are TRBV13 and TRBJ1-3; unclear D gene. Germline CDR1 PRHDT, CDR2 FYEKMQ (reference sequence). V was trimmed by 5 bases and J by 4 bases, leaving 9 bases between them. The CDR3 consists of 13 residues. The chain's CDR3 is CASSPGVGNTIYF. For the CDR3, the DNA is TGTGCCAGCAGCCCTGGGGTCGGAAACACCATATATTTT.

This chain joins TRBV4-3 and TRBJ2-3, with D possibly being TRBD1 or TRBD2 (6 bases each). Per germline, CDR1 LGHNA and CDR2 YSLEER. The CDR3 has 17 amino acids. The V and J ends lost 0 bases and 3 bases respectively, with 16 bases between them. The CDR3 reads CASSQEGRGARTDTQYF. The CDR3 nucleotides read TGCGCCAGCAGCCAAGAAGGAAGGGGGGCGAGGACAGATACGCAGTATTTT.

The chain links TRBV28 to TRBJ2-7; the D is unclear. Trimming stripped 3 bases from V and 5 bases from J, with 11 bases between. Germline CDR1 and CDR2: MDHEN and SYDVKM. The CDR3 extends over 13 amino acids. The CDR3 DNA reads as TGTGCCAGCAGTTTGCCCCCTCCTAACGAGCAGTACTTC. It yields the protein CASSLPPPNEQYF.

The V gene is TRBV11-2, the J gene TRBJ1-1; no clear D gene. Germline V gene sequence: CDR1 SGHAT, CDR2 FQNNGV. The CDR3 has 14 amino acids. Trimming removed 6 bases at V and 1 base at J, with 12 bases between. This CDR3 reads CASRFRRENTEAFF. The CDR3 nucleotides read TGTGCCAGCAGGTTCAGAAGGGAGAACACTGAAGCTTTCTTT.

The genes are TRBV5-4 and TRBJ2-6, with D possibly TRBD1 on 6 matching bases. The germline gives CDR1 SGHNT, CDR2 YYREEE (reference sequence). Trimming shortened V by 4 bases and J by 0 bases, and 14 bases separated the two germline ends. This CDR3 comprises 17 residues. CDR3 DNA sequence: TGTGCCAGCAGCCCACAGGGCTCGAGCTCTGGGGCCAACGTCCTGACTTTC. The encoded protein is CASSPQGSSSGANVLTF.

The V gene is TRBV5-1, the J gene TRBJ2-3; D tentatively reads TRBD1 or TRBD2 (5 bases each). Trimming took off 7 bases at V and 6 bases at J, with 18 bases between the two ends. Germline V lookup: CDR1 SGHRS, CDR2 YFSETQ. This CDR3 spans 14 amino acids. This CDR3 is CASVLGPEGDTQYF. The DNA for the CDR3 is TGCGCCAGCGTCCTGGGGCCAGAGGGTGATACGCAGTATTTT.

The chain is built from TRBV7-6 and TRBJ1-3; D ambiguous. The ends were cut back, 5 bases at V and 2 bases at J, with 7 bases in the middle. This CDR3 comprises 13 residues. In germline, CDR1 is SGHVS, CDR2 FNYEAQ. In DNA form, the CDR3 reads TGTGCCAGCAGCCCCGGGCCTGGAAACACCATATATTTT. It yields the protein CASSPGPGNTIYF.

This clone is a singleton in its sample. The chain uses TRBV19 and TRBJ1-2, with D hard to call. CDR3 length: 13 residues. Trimming cost V 7 bases and J 4 bases, with 13 bases left between them. Germline-derived CDR1 and CDR2 are LNHDA and SQIVND (reference sequence). CDR3 sequence reads: CASTQLGIYGYTF. The CDR3 nucleotides read TGTGCCAGTACTCAGCTAGGGATCTATGGCTACACCTTC. The full variable domain, with the rest looked up from reference TRBV19 and TRBJ1-2, is DGGITQSPKYLFRKEGQNVTLSCEQNLNHDAMYWYRQDPGQGLRLIYYSQIVNDFQKGDIAEGYSVSREKKESFPLTVTSAQKNPTAFYLCASTQLGIYGYTFGSGTRLTVV.

This clone appeared a single time. The J gene is TRBJ1-6, the V gene TRBV6-6; D remains ambiguous. Germline V gene data show CDR1 as MNHNY and CDR2 as SVGAGI (reference sequence). CDR3 length equals 15 residues. Trimming took off 6 bases at V and 10 bases at J, with 19 bases between the two ends. Here the CDR3 DNA reads TGTGCCAGCAGGCCCCCGGGAGGAGGAGAATCACCCCTCCACTTT. Translation gives CASRPPGGGESPLHF.

V gene TRBV14 combines with J gene TRBJ1-2; D is uncertain. From germline, CDR1 is SGHDN and CDR2 FVKESK. With 4 bases removed from V and 8 bases from J, the gap between germline ends came to 14 bases. The CDR3 extends over 13 amino acids. CDR3 in DNA: TGTGCCAGCAGCCTTCAGTGGCTAGGAGGCTACACCTTC. Residues: CASSLQWLGGYTF.

This clone was observed at least ten times. The chain couples TRBV7-9 to TRBJ2-7; either TRBD1 or TRBD2 may fit D (5 bases each). Between the trimmed V and J ends, which lost 5 bases and 7 bases, there was a span of 21 bases. CDR3 length: 15 amino acids. Germline CDR1 is SEHNR and CDR2 is FQNEAQ (reference sequence). The CDR3 reads CASSDSGTGRGEQYF. CDR3 nucleotide sequence: TGTGCCAGCAGCGACTCCGGGACGGGGAGAGGGGAGCAGTACTTC.

In its sample, this clone was seen once. The chain combines TRBV2 with TRBJ1-4; TRBD1 might be the D (6 bases). V lost 7 bases and J 2 bases, leaving 14 bases between the germline ends. Germline loops: CDR1 SNHLY, CDR2 FYNNEI. The CDR3 loop spans 15 amino acids. The CDR3, as DNA: TGTGCCAGCACTCCAGGGGCTTCGACTAATGAAAAACTGTTTTTT. This codes for CASTPGASTNEKLFF.

This clone came up once. This may be a read error, as it is one base from a much larger clone. The gene calls are TRBV6-1 and TRBJ2-3; no definite D call. Germline V gene data show CDR1 as MNHNS and CDR2 as SASEGT. Deletions cut 1 base from V and 3 bases from J, with 2 bases between. This CDR3 is 12 amino acids long. The DNA of the CDR3 is TGTGCCAGCAGTGAAGGGACAGATACGCAGTATTTT. The encoded protein is CASSEGTDTQYF.